This TCR beta chain stems from a study of T cell changes during pregnancy in multiple sclerosis. The CDR3 covers 15 residues. J lost 4 bases, V lost 4 bases, and 8 bases had no gene match. Germline V gene data show CDR1 as SGDLS and CDR2 as YYNGEE. Profiling relied on immunoSEQ multiplex PCR, and the TCRdb table lists in-frame clones only, not all of them. This sample has 78,000 or so clones, with about 90% found just once. This clone has a single count. V and J are TRBV9 and TRBJ1-5; the match to TRBD1 covers 7 bases. This TCR was sampled from a female donor with multiple sclerosis, enrolled in a pregnancy study. The specimen was CD4+ T cells from peripheral blood mononuclear cells, collected before pregnancy. The chain's CDR3 is CASSRKGQQNQPQHF. The CDR3 DNA is TGTGCCAGCAGCCGGAAGGGACAGCAGAATCAGCCCCAGCATTTT.